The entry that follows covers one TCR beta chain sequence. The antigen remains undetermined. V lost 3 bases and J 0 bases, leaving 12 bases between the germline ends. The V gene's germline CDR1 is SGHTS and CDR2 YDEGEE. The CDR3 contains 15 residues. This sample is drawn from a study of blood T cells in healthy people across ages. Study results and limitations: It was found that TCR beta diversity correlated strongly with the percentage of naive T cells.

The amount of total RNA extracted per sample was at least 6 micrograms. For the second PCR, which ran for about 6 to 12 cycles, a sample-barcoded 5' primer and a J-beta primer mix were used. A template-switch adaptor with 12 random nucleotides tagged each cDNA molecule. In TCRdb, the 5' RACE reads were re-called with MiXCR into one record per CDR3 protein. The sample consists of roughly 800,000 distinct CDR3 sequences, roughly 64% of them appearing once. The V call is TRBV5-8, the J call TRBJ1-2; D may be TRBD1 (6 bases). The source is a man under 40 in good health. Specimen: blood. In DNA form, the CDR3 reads TGTGCCAGCAGCTGGGTACAGGGATCTAACTATGGCTACACCTTC. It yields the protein CASSWVQGSNYGYTF.